This T cell receptor (beta chain) emerged from a study of beta chain features in type 1 diabetes. Trimming pared 5 bases from V and 3 bases from J, leaving 15 bases between. The CDR3 contains 15 residues. Germline values: CDR1 SGHTA, CDR2 FQGTGA. The sample holds a few counts of this clone. Expressed TCRB transcripts were sequenced after all isolated RNA was converted to cDNA. The table came from immunoSEQ multiplex PCR; TCRdb's copy has only in-frame clones and leaves some out. The table lists more than 300,000 clones, 10% to 15% of them singletons. The chain is built from TRBV7-3 and TRBJ2-3, with D tentatively TRBD2 (5 bases). This clonotype was obtained from a man younger than 35 in good health. Specimen: naive CD4+ T cells from blood. This chain's CDR3 is CASSPGSGTTDTQYF. The DNA of the CDR3 is TGTGCCAGCAGCCCCGGCAGCGGAACTACAGATACGCAGTATTTT. Full variable domain (rest looked up from reference TRBV7-3 and TRBJ2-3): GAGVSQTPSNKVTEKGKYVELRCDPISGHTALYWYRQSLGQGPEFLIYFQGTGAADDSGLPNDRFFAVRPEGSVSTLKIQRTERGDSAVYLCASSPGSGTTDTQYFGPGTRLTVL.